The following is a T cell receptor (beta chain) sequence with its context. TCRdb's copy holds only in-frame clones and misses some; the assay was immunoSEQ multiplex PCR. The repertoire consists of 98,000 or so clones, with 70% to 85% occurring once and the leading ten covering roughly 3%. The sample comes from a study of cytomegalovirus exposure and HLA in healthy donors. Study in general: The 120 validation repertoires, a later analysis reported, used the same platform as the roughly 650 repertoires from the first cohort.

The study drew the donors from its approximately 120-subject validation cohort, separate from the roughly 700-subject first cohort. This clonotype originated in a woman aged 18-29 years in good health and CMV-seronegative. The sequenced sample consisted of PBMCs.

CDR3 coding DNA: TGCGCCAGCAGCCAAGATGGGGGGGGACACTTCACTTACGAGCAGTACTTC. Its translation is CASSQDGGGHFTYEQYF. This chain links TRBV4-1 with TRBJ2-7; D possibly corresponds to TRBD2 (7 bases). V was trimmed by 0 bases and J by 4 bases, leaving 19 bases between them. This CDR3 region has 17 residues. CDR1 is MGHRA, CDR2 YSYEKL, per germline.